This T cell receptor (beta chain) was captured by sequencing in a study of T-cell memory formation after mild COVID-19. About the study: The TCR clusters were mostly specific to one donor.

Germline CDR1 is SGHRS and CDR2 is YFSETQ. The CDR3 sequence is 17 residues long. The junction had 8 bases not matched to a gene; V was cut back by 3 bases and J by 2 bases. TCRalpha and TCRbeta libraries used 5'RACE with constant-segment primers and UMIs. TCRdb re-derived calls from the 5' RACE reads in MiXCR, one entry per CDR3 protein. The table records fewer than 50,000 distinct CDR3 sequences, approximately 7.6% of them present only once. Study-wide points: Nothing showed for sure that second-wave clones peaking on day 37 were SARS-CoV-2 specific. Clones that shrank (day 15 to 85) were balanced CD4/CD8, whereas later expanders leaned CD4+.

This clonotype occurred many times. Its antigen remains unidentified. The sequencing input was PBMCs or a T cell subset sorted from them (not recorded which). This receptor was obtained from a man between 18 and 35 years old who had mild COVID-19 (a few samples of this study predate the infection). Cell type and time point are not known. The chain uses TRBV5-1 and TRBJ2-3, with 11 bases that match TRBD2. CDR3 DNA sequence: TGCGCCAGCAGCTCGCATAGCGGGGGGGGACTCACAGATACGCAGTATTTT. Amino acids: CASSSHSGGGLTDTQYF.